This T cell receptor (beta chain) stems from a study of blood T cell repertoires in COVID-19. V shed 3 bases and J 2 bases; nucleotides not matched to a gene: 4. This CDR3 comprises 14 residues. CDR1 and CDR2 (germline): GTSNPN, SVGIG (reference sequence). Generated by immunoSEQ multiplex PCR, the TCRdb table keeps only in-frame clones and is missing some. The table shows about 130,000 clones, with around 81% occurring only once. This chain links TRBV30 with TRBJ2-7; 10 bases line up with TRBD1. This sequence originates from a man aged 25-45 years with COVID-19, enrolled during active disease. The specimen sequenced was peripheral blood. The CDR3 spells CAWRTGGLAYEQYF. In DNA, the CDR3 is TGTGCCTGGAGGACAGGGGGCCTAGCCTACGAGCAGTACTTC.